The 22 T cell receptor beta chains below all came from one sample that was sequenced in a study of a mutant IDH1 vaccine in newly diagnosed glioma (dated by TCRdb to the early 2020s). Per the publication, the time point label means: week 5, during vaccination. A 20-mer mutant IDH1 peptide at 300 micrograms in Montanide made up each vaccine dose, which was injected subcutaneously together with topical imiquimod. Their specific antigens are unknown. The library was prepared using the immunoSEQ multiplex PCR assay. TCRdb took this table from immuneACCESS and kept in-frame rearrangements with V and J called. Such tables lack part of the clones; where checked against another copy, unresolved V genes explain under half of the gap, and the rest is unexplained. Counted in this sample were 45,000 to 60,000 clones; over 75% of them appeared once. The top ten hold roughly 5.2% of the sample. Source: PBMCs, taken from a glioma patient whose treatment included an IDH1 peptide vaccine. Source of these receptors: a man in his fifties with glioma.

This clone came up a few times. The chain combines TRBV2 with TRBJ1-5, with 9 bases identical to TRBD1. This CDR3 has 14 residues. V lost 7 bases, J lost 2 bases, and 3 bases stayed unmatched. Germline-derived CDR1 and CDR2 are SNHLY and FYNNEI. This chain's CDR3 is CASKDRGGNQPQHF. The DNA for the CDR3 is TGTGCCAGCAAAGACAGGGGGGGCAATCAGCCCCAGCATTTT. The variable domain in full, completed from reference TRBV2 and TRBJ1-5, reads EPEVTQTPSHQVTQMGQEVILRCVPISNHLYFYWYRQILGQKVEFLVSFYNNEISEKSEIFDDQFSVERPDGSNFTLKIRSTKLEDSAMYFCASKDRGGNQPQHFGDGTRLSIL.

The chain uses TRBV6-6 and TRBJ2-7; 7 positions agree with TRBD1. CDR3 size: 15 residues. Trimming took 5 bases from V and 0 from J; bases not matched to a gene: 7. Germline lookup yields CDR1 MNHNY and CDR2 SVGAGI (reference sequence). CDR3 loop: CASSDGTASSYEQYF. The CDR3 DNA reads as TGTGCCAGCAGTGACGGGACAGCTAGCTCCTACGAGCAGTACTTC.

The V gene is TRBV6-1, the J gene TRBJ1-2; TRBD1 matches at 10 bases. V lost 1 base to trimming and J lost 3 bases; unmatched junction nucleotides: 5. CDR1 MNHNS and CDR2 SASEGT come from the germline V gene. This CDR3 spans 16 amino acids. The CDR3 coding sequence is TGTGCCAGCAGTGAAGAATGGGGACAGGGGTACTATGGCTACACCTTC. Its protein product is CASSEEWGQGYYGYTF.

The CDR3 loop is CASREGAPNYGYTF. In DNA, the CDR3 is TGTGCCAGCAGGGAGGGAGCCCCTAACTATGGCTACACCTTC. This chain uses TRBV6-1 with TRBJ1-2; D is unresolved. Germline V lookup: CDR1 MNHNS, CDR2 SASEGT. Trimming left V 6 bases short and J 0 bases short, with 11 bases between. The CDR3 is 14 amino acids.

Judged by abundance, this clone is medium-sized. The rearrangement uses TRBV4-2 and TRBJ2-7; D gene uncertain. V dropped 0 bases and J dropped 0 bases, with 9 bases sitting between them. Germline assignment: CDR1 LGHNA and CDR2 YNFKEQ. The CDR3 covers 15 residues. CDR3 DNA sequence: TGTGCCAGCAGCCAAGAGGGCCAGGCCTCCTACGAGCAGTACTTC. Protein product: CASSQEGQASYEQYF.

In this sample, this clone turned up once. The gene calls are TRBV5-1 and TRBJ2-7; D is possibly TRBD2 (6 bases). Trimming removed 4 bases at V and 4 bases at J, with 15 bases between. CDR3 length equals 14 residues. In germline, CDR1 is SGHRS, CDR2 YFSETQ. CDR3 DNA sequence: TGCGCCAGCAGCCCTGGGAGGACATCTTACGAGCAGTACTTC. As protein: CASSPGRTSYEQYF. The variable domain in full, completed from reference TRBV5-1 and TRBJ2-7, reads KAGVTQTPRYLIKTRGQQVTLSCSPISGHRSVSWYQQTPGQGLQFLFEYFSETQRNKGNFPGRFSGRQFSNSRSEMNVSTLELGDSALYLCASSPGRTSYEQYFGPGTRLTVT.

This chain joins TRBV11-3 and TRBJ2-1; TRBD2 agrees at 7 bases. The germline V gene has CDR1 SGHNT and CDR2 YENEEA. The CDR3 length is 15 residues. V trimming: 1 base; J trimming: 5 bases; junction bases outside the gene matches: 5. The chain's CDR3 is CASSLAGGIHNEQFF. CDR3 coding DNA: TGTGCCAGCAGCTTAGCGGGGGGTATCCACAATGAGCAGTTCTTC. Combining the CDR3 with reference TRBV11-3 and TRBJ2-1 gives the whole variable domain EAGVVQSPRYKIIEKKQPVAFWCNPISGHNTLYWYLQNLGQGPELLIRYENEEAVDDSQLPKDRFSAERLKGVDSTLKIQPAELGDSAVYLCASSLAGGIHNEQFFGPGTRLTVL.

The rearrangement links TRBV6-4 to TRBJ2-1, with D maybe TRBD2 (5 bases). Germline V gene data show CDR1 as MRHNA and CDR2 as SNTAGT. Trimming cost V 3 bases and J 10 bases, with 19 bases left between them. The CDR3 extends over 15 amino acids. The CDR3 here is CASSESGLVAEEQFF. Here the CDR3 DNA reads TGTGCCAGCAGTGAATCAGGACTGGTGGCGGAAGAGCAGTTCTTC.

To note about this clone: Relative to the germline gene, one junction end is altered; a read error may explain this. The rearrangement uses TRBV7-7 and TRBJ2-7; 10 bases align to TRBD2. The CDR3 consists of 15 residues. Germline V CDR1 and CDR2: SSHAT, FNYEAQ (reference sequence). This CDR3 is CASSLAASGGGEQYF. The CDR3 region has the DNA TGTGCTAGCAGCTTAGCTGCTAGCGGGGGAGGCGAGCAGTACTTC.

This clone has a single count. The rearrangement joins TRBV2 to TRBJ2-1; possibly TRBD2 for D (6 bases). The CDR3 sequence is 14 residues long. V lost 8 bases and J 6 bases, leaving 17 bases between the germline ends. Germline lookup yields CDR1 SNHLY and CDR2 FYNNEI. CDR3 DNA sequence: TGTGCCAGCGTGCTAGATAGCGGCAGCAATGAGCAGTTCTTC. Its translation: CASVLDSGSNEQFF.

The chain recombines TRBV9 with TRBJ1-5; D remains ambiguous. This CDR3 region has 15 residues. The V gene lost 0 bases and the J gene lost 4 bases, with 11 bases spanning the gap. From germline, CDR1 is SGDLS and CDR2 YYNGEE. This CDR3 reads CASSVEPGTNQPQHF. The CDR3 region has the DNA TGTGCCAGCAGCGTAGAACCGGGAACTAATCAGCCCCAGCATTTT. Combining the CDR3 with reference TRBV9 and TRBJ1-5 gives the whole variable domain DSGVTQTPKHLITATGQRVTLRCSPRSGDLSVYWYQQSLDQGLQFLIQYYNGEERAKGNILERFSAQQFPDLHSELNLSSLELGDSALYFCASSVEPGTNQPQHFGDGTRLSIL.

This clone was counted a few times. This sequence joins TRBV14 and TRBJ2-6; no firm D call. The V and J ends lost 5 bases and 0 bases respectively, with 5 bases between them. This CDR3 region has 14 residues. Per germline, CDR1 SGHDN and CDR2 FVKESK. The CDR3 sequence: CASSSSSGANVLTF. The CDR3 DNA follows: TGTGCCAGCAGCTCCTCCTCTGGGGCCAACGTCCTGACTTTC.

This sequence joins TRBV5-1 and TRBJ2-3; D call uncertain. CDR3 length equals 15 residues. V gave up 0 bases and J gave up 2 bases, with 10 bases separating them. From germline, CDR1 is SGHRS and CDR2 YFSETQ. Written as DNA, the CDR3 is TGCGCCAGCAGCTTGGGAGACCTCGTCACAGATACGCAGTATTTT. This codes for CASSLGDLVTDTQYF.

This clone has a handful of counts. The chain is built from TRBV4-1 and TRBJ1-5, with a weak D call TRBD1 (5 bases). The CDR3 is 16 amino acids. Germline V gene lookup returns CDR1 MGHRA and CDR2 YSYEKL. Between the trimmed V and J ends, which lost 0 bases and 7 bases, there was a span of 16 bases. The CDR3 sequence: CASSQEEDTGEQPQHF. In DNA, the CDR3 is TGCGCCAGCAGCCAAGAGGAGGACACGGGAGAACAGCCCCAGCATTTT.

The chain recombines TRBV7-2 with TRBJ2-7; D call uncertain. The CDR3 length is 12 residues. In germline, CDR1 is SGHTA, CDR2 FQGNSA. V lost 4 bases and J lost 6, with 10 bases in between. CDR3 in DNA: TGTGCCAGCAGCTCGAACACCGCCGAGCAGTACTTC. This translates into CASSSNTAEQYF.

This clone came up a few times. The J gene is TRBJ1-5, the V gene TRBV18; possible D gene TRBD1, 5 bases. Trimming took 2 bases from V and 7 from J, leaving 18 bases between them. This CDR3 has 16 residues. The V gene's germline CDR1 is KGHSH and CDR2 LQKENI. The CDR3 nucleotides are TGTGCCAGCTCACCAGTGGGAGGACAAGGAGGACAGCCCCAGCATTTT. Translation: CASSPVGGQGGQPQHF.

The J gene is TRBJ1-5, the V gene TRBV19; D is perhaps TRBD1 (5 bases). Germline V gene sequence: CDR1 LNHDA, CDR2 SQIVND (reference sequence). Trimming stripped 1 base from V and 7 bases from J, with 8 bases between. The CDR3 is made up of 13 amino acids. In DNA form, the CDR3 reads TGTGCCAGTAGTATAGGGGGCGGGCAGCCCCAGCATTTT. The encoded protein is CASSIGGGQPQHF.

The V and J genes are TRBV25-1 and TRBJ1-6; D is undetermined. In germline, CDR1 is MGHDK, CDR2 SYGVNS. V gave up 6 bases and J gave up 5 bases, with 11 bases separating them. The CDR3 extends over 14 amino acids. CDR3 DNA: TGTGCCAGCAGAACGGGGTCGAATAATTCACCCCTCCACTTT. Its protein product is CASRTGSNNSPLHF. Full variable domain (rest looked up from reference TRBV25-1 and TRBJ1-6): EADIYQTPRYLVIGTGKKITLECSQTMGHDKMYWYQQDPGMELHLIHYSYGVNSTEKGDLSSESTVSRIRTEHFPLTLESARPSHTSQYLCASRTGSNNSPLHFGNGTRLTVT.

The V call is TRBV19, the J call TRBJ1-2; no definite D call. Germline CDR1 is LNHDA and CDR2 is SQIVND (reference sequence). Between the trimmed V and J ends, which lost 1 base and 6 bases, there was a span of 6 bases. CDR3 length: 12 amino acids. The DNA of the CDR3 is TGTGCCAGTAGTATAGCAGGCAATGGCTACACCTTC. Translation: CASSIAGNGYTF. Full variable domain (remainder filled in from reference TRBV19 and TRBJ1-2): DGGITQSPKYLFRKEGQNVTLSCEQNLNHDAMYWYRQDPGQGLRLIYYSQIVNDFQKGDIAEGYSVSREKKESFPLTVTSAQKNPTAFYLCASSIAGNGYTFGSGTRLTVV.

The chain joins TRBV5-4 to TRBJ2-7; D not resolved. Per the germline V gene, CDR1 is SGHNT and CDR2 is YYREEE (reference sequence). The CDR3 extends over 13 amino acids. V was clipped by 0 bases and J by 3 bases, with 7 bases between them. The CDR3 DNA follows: TGTGCCAGCAGCTTGGAATTTAACTACGAGCAGTACTTC. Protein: CASSLEFNYEQYF.

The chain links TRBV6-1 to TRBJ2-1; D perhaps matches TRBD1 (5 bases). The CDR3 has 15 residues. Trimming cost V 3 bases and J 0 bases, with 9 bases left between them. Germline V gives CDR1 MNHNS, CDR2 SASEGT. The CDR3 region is CASSDRRGSYNEQFF. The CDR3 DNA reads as TGTGCCAGCAGTGACCGAAGGGGCTCCTACAATGAGCAGTTCTTC.

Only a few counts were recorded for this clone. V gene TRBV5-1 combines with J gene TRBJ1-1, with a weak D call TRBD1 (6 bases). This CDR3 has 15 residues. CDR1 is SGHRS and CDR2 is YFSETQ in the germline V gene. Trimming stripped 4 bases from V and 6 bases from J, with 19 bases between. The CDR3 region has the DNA TGCGCCAGCAGCCTCACAGGGACGGGAGGGGCTGAAGCTTTCTTT. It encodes CASSLTGTGGAEAFF.